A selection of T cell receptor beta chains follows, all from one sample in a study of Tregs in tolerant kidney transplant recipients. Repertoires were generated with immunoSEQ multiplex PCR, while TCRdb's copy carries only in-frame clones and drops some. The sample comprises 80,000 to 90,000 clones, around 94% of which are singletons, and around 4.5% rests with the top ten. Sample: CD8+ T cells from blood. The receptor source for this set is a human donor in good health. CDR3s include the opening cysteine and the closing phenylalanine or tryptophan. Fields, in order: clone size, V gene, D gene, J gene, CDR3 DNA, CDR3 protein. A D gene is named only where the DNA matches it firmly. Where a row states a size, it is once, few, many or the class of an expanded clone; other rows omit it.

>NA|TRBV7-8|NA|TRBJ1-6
TGTGCCAGCAGCTCAGAGCCCCAAAGCTCCTATAATTCACCCCTCCACTTT
CASSSEPQSSYNSPLHF
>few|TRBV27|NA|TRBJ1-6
TGTGCCAGCAGTTCTGGGACTTTCCTCCACTTT
CASSSGTFLHF
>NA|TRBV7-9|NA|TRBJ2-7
TGTGCCAGCAGCCCACCCGGGGCCGCCCGGTACGAGCAGTACTTC
CASSPPGAARYEQYF
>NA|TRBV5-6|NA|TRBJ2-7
TGTGCCAGCAGCCTGAAAAACGGCCTATACGAGCAGTACTTC
CASSLKNGLYEQYF
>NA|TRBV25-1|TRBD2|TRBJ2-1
TGTGCCAGCAGTGACCCACTAGCGGGGGAGATGGTTGAGCAGTTCTTC
CASSDPLAGEMVEQFF
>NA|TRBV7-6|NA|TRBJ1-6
TGTGCCAGCAGCTTAGCGATCGGGGGGCGTCCGGATTCACCCCTCCACTTT
CASSLAIGGRPDSPLHF
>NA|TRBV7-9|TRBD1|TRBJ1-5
TGTGCCAGCAAAGGGACAGAGACGAATCAGCCCCAGCATTTT
CASKGTETNQPQHF
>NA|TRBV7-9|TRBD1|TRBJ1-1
TGTGCCAGCAGCTCGGGACAGGGGAGAGTTGGCCCTGAAGCTTTCTTT
CASSSGQGRVGPEAFF
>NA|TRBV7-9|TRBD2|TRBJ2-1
TGTGCCAGCAGCTTAGCGACTAGCGGATCTTACAATGAGCAGTTCTTC
CASSLATSGSYNEQFF
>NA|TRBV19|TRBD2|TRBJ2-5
TGTGCCAGTAGTGGAGGACTAGCGGGAGGAGGGGGAGAGACCCAGTACTTC
CASSGGLAGGGGETQYF
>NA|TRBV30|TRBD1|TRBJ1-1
TGTGCCTGGAGTGTATTACGGACAGGGGGCGTTATGAACACTGAAGCTTTCTTT
CAWSVLRTGGVMNTEAFF
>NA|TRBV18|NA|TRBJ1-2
TGTGCCAGCTCACCACCAACCGACAATAACTATGGCTACACCTTC
CASSPPTDNNYGYTF
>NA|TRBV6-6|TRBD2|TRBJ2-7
TGTGCCAGCAGAGCCGGGACTAGCGCCGGGCCCCAGTACTTC
CASRAGTSAGPQYF
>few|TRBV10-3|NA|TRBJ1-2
TGTGCCATCAGCGAAGAGCCCGGGAACTATGGCTACACCTTC
CAISEEPGNYGYTF
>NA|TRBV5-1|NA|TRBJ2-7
TGCGCCAGCAGCTACGAAGATTTCTACGAGCAGTACTTC
CASSYEDFYEQYF
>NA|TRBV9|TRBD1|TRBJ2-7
TGTGCCAGCAGCCCCGCAACGGGACAGGGTATCTACGAGCAGTACTTC
CASSPATGQGIYEQYF
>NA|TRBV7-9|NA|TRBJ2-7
TGTGCCAGCAGGGACGAGGGGCTGTTGAAGGAGCAGTACTTC
CASRDEGLLKEQYF
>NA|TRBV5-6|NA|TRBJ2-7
TGTGCCAGCAGCTGGCTGGTCGGCAGCTCCTACGAGCAGTACTTC
CASSWLVGSSYEQYF
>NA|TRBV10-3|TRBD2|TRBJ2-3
TGTGCCATCAGTGAGACTCTACCAGCGGGAGGCCCCGATACGCAGTATTTT
CAISETLPAGGPDTQYF
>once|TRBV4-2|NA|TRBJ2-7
TGTGCCAGCAGCCAGGACCGGGACGGATCCTACGAGCAGTACTTC
CASSQDRDGSYEQYF
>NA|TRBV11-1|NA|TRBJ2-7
TGTGCCAGCCGCCCTTTAGGTTCCTACGAGCAGTACTTC
CASRPLGSYEQYF
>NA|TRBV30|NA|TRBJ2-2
TGTGCCTGGACTCCTGACGGGGACACCGGGGAGCTGTTTTTT
CAWTPDGDTGELFF
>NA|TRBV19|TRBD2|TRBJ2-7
TGTGCCAGTAGTCCTGTAGCGGGTGTTTTGAACGAGCAGTACTTC
CASSPVAGVLNEQYF
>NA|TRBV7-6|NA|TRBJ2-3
TGTGCCAGCAGCCCCGGTAGTCGCACAGATACGCAGTATTTT
CASSPGSRTDTQYF
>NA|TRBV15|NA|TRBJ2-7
TGTGCCACCAGCAGCAGGCGGGGCCACGAGCAGTACTTC
CATSSRRGHEQYF
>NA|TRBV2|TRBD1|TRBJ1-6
TGTGCCAGCAGTGATCAGGGACAGGGTAGTTCACCCCTCCACTTT
CASSDQGQGSSPLHF
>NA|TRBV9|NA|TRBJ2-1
TGTGCCAGCAGTGCCCGGGACGGCTCCTACAATGAGCAGTTCTTC
CASSARDGSYNEQFF
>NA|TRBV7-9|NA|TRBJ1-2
TGTGCCAGCAGCTCTTCGGACCGATTGGACTACACCTTC
CASSSSDRLDYTF
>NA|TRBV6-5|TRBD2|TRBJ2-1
TGTGCCAGCAGTTATACCGCGGGAGACGTGTTCTTC
CASSYTAGDVFF
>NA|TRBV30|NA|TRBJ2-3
TGTGCCTGGAGTGGAACCTTGCTTGCAGATACGCAGTATTTT
CAWSGTLLADTQYF
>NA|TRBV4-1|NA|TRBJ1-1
TGCGCCAGCAGCCAAAAACAGATGAACACTGAAGCTTTCTTT
CASSQKQMNTEAFF
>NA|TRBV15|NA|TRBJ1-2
TGTGCCACCAGCAGAGATCGGGGCCAACTAATTTATGGCTACACCTTC
CATSRDRGQLIYGYTF
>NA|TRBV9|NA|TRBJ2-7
TGTGCCAGCAGCCCCCGGGGTGGGGGGCTTCACGAGCAGTACTTC
CASSPRGGGLHEQYF
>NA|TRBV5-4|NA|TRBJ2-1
TGTGCCAGCCGCCTTTGGGGATCCTACAATGAGCAGTTCTTC
CASRLWGSYNEQFF
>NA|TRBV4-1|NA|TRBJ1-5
TGCGCCAGCAGCCAACCCCTTAATCAGCCCCAGCATTTT
CASSQPLNQPQHF
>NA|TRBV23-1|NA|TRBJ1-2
TGCGCCAGCACGTTCTGGATCAGCCCTAACTATGGCTACACCTTC
CASTFWISPNYGYTF
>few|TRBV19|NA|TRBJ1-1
TGTGCCAGTAGTCCCCAGGTGAACACTGAAGCTTTCTTT
CASSPQVNTEAFF
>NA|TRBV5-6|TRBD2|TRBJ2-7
TGTGCCAGCAGCACCGGGACTAGATTCCCCTACGAGCAGTACTTC
CASSTGTRFPYEQYF
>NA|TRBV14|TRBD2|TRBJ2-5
TGTGCCAGCAGCCAATTAGCGGGAGGGAGAGAGACCCAGTACTTC
CASSQLAGGRETQYF
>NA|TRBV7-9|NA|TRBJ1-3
TGTGCCAGCCCCGGGCGATTCTCTGGAAACACCATATATTTT
CASPGRFSGNTIYF
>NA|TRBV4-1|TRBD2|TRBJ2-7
TGCGCCAGCAGCCAAGATCCGTGGACTAGCGGGAGGGCCGAATCCTACGAGCAGTACTTC
CASSQDPWTSGRAESYEQYF
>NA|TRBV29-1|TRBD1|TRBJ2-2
TGCAGCGTTGAGGGGGAAGACAGGGAGATAACCGGGGAGCTGTTTTTT
CSVEGEDREITGELFF
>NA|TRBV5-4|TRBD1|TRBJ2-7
TGTGCCAGCAGCGGGGACAGGGACTACGAGCAGTACTTC
CASSGDRDYEQYF
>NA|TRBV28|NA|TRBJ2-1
TGTGCCAGCAGTTTATTAACCACTAGCTCCTACAATGAGCAGTTCTTC
CASSLLTTSSYNEQFF
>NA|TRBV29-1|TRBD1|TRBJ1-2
TGCAGCGTTGACAGGGGGCCTAACTATGGCTACACCTTC
CSVDRGPNYGYTF
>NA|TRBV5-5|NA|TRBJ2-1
TGTGCCAGCAGCTTGGGCGACTCTGGGATTACCTACAATGAGCAGTTCTTC
CASSLGDSGITYNEQFF
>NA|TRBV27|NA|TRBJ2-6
TGTGCCAGCAGTTTAGCGAGCTCTGGGGCCAACGTCCTGACTTTC
CASSLASSGANVLTF
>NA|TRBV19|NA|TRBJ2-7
TGTGCCAGTAGTATTACTCCAGCTGGGAACGAGCAGTACTTC
CASSITPAGNEQYF
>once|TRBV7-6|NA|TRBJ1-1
TGTGCCAGCAGCTTAGCGCCAGGGGCGAACACTGAAGCTTTCTTT
CASSLAPGANTEAFF
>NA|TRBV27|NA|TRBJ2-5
TGTGCCAGCAGTTTTGCACCACAAGAGACCCAGTACTTC
CASSFAPQETQYF
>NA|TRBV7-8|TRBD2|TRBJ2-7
TGTGCCGGAACAGAAGCGGGGGGCCTCGAGCAGTACTTC
CAGTEAGGLEQYF
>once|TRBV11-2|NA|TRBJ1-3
TGTGCCAGCAGCTTAGATGGCTACACCATATATTTT
CASSLDGYTIYF
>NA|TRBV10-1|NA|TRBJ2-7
TGCGCCAGCAGTGATGGGGAAACGTCCGTCTACGAGCAGTACTTC
CASSDGETSVYEQYF
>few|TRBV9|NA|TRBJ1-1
TGTGCCAGCAGTATCACAGGAACTGAAGCTTTCTTT
CASSITGTEAFF